This T cell receptor beta chain was sequenced in a study of CD8 T cells in ankylosing spondylitis. Germline V gene sequence: CDR1 LGHNA, CDR2 YNFKEQ. The CDR3 has 17 amino acids. V lost 0 bases and J 0 bases, leaving 15 bases between the germline ends. Findings and limits, study-wide: Within peripheral blood, clones linked to disease were CD8+ and relatively rare. Disease-associated clones were reportedly significantly overrepresented in matched ankylosing spondylitis synovial fluid. Ankylosing spondylitis blood appeared to be characterized by a TCR beta motif of 8 or 9 highly homologous variants.

This clonotype was counted many times. Its target is unknown. Libraries for TCR beta were made by quantitative 5'-RACE with molecular barcodes. In TCRdb, the 5' RACE reads were re-called with MiXCR into one record per CDR3 protein. In the table there are roughly 490,000 distinct CDR3 sequences, 5.3% of which are singletons. The V gene is TRBV4-2, the J gene TRBJ2-7; TRBD1 is a possible D gene (6 bases). The sequencing sample was made of blood, either unsorted or a sorted T cell fraction (not recorded which). This sequence was found in a male donor with ankylosing spondylitis. The DNA of the CDR3 is TGTGCCAGCAGCCAAGAAGGGCCAGGACAGCCCTCCTACGAGCAGTACTTC. Protein product: CASSQEGPGQPSYEQYF.